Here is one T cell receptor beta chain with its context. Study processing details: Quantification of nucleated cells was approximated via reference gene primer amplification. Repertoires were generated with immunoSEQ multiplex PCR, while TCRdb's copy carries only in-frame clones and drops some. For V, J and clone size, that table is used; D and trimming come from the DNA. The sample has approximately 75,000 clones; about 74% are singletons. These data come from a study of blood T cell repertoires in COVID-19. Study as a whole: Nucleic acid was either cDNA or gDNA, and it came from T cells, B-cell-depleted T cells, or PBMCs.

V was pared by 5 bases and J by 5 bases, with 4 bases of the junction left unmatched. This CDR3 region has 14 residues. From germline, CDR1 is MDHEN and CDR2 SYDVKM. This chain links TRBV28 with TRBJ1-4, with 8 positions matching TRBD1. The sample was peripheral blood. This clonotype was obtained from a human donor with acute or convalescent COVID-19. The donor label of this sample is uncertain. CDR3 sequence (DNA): TGTGCCAGCAGTACCAGGGGGCCAAATGAAAAACTGTTTTTT. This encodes CASSTRGPNEKLFF.